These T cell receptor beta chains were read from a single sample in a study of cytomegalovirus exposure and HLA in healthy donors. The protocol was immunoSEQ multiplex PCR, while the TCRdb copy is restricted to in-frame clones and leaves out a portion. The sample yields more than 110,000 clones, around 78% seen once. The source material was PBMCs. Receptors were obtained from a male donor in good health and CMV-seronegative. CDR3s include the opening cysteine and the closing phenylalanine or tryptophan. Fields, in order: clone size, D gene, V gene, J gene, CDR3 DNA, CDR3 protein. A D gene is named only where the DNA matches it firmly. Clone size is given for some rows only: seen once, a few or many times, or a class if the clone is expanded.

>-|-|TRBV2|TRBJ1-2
TGTGCCAGCAGTCCAGGGAACTATGGCTACACCTTC
CASSPGNYGYTF
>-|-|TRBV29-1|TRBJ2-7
TGCAGCGTTGAAGGTACCGACGCTAGCTCCTACGAGCAGTACTTC
CSVEGTDASSYEQYF
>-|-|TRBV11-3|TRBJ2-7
TGTGCCAGCAGCGCGGGCTTCCTCGCCGACGGGACATTTGATTACGAGCAGTACTTC
CASSAGFLADGTFDYEQYF
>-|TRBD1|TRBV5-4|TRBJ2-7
TGTGCCAGCCGCGGAGGGACCGGGACAGGGTTCTCCTACGAGCAGTACTTC
CASRGGTGTGFSYEQYF
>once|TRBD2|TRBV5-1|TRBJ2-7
TGCGCCAGCAGCCCCGGGACTAGCGGCCACGAGCAGTACTTC
CASSPGTSGHEQYF
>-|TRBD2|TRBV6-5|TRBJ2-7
TGTGCCAGCAGGGGAGGGACTAGCGGACCGTACGAGCAGTACTTC
CASRGGTSGPYEQYF
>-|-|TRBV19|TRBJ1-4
TGTGCCAGTAACCCCACAGGCGGGGCGGCTAATGAAAAACTGTTTTTT
CASNPTGGAANEKLFF
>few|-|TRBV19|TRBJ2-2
TGTGCCAGTACCGGACAAATGAACACCGGGGAGCTGTTTTTT
CASTGQMNTGELFF
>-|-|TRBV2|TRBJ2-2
TGTGCCAGCAGGGAGACAGGAGCGAACACCGGGGAGCTGTTTTTT
CASRETGANTGELFF
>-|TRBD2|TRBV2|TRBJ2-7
TGTGCCAGCAGTGATCGGCTAGCGGGACCCTTCGCCGAGCAGTACTTC
CASSDRLAGPFAEQYF
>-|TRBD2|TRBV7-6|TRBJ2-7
TGTGCCAGCAGCGCCCGACTAGCGGGAGGGCCTAGCTCCTACGAGCAGTACTTC
CASSARLAGGPSSYEQYF
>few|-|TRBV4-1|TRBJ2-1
TGCGCCAGCAGCCAAGGTACGGGGATCTCCTACAATGAGCAGTTCTTC
CASSQGTGISYNEQFF
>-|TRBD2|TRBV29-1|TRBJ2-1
TGCAGCGCACGGACTAGCGGACTCTACAATGAGCAGTTCTTC
CSARTSGLYNEQFF
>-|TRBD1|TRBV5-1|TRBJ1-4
TGCGCCAGCAGCTCAGGACAGGGACCCCCTTCGGAAAAACTGTTTTTT
CASSSGQGPPSEKLFF
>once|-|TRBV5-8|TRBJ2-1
TGTGCCAGCAGACGGACCCGGGACTTCTACAATGAGCAGTTCTTC
CASRRTRDFYNEQFF
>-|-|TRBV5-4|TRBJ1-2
TGTGCCAGCAGGGGGCTCTCTAACTATGGCTACACCTTC
CASRGLSNYGYTF
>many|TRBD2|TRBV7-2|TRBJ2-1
TGTGCCAGCAGCTCTACTGGGGGGGGACTAGAAGTCCACAATGAGCAGTTCTTC
CASSSTGGGLEVHNEQFF
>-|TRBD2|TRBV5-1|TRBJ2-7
TGCGCCAGCAGCTTTAAAGTAGCGGGAGGTCAACCCGAGCAGTACTTC
CASSFKVAGGQPEQYF
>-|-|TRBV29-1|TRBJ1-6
TGCAGCGTTGATTCCGGAGGGGATTCACCCCTCCACTTT
CSVDSGGDSPLHF
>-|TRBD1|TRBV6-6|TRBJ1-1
TGTGCCAGCAGTAGGGGGCTCGACACTGAAGCTTTCTTT
CASSRGLDTEAFF
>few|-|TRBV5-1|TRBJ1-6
TGCGCCAGCAGCTTGGAAGGGGTCTATAATTCACCCCTCCACTTT
CASSLEGVYNSPLHF
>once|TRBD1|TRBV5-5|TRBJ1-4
TGTGCCAGCAGCTCCGAACCGGGACAGGGGGCAACTAATGAAAAACTGTTTTTT
CASSSEPGQGATNEKLFF
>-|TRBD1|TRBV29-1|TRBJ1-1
TGCAGCGTTAGGACAGGGGGCATCACTGAAGCTTTCTTT
CSVRTGGITEAFF
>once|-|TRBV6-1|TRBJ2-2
TGTGCCAGCAGTGAATGGAGCGAGAGGACCGGGGAGCTGTTTTTT
CASSEWSERTGELFF
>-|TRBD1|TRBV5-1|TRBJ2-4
TGCGCCAGCAGTCGGACAGGCCAAAACATTCAGTACTTC
CASSRTGQNIQYF
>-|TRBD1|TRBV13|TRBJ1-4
TGTGCCAGCAGCTCCACAGGGGTAGGGGGTGAAAAACTGTTTTTT
CASSSTGVGGEKLFF
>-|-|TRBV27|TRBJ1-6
TGTGCCAGCACCCCGGGCGGGGGGAGAATTTATAATTCACCCCTCCACTTT
CASTPGGGRIYNSPLHF
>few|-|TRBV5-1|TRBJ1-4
TGCGCCAGCAGCTTGGGAGGGCCCGGTGAAAAACTGTTTTTT
CASSLGGPGEKLFF
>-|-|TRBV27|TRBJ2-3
TGTGCCAGCAGTTTAAACGGCGGAGACACAGATACGCAGTATTTT
CASSLNGGDTDTQYF
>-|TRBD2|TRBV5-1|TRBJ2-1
TGCGCCAGCAGGACTAGCCCCAACAATGAGCAGTTCTTC
CASRTSPNNEQFF
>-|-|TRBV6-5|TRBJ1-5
TGTGCCAGCAGTTCCGGGGAGGTCGGAAATCAGCCCCAGAATTTT
CASSSGEVGNQPQNF
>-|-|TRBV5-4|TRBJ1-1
TGTGCCAGCAGCTACAGGAGCCATAACACTGAAGCTTTCTTT
CASSYRSHNTEAFF
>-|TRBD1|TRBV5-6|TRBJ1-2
TGTGCCAGCAGCTTGGAGCGCGGACAGGGGGCTCATGGCTACACCTTC
CASSLERGQGAHGYTF
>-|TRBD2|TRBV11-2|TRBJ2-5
TGTGCCAGCAGCTCCACCGGGACTAGGAGGATGGAGACCCAGTACTTC
CASSSTGTRRMETQYF
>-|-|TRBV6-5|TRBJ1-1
TGTGCCAGCAGCTACGGAACCAGGGGATCAGGTGAAGCTTTCTTT
CASSYGTRGSGEAFF
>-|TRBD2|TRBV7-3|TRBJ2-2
TGTGCCAGCAGCTTACGCGGGGGGTCGAACACCGGGGAGCTGTTTTTT
CASSLRGGSNTGELFF
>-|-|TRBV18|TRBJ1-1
TGTGCCAGCTCACCACAGGAGCTGCTAGCTTTCTTT
CASSPQELLAFF
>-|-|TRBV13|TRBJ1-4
TGTGCCAGCAGCACGCGCCCCAACCGGGATGAAAAACTGTTTTTT
CASSTRPNRDEKLFF
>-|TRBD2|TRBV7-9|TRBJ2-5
TGTGCCAGCAGCCTACCCCGTCGACTAGCGGGGAGAGAGACCCAGTACTTC
CASSLPRRLAGRETQYF
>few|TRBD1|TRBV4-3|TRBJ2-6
TGCGCCAGCAGCCAAGCGACAGGGATCTCTGGGGCCAACGTCCTGACTTTC
CASSQATGISGANVLTF
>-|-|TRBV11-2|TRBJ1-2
TGCGCCAGCAGCTCTAATCAGGGTAGAGGAAGCTATGGCTACACCTTC
CASSSNQGRGSYGYTF
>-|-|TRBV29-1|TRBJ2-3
TGCAGCGTTCGGGGGGCCAGCACAGATACGCAGTATTTT
CSVRGASTDTQYF
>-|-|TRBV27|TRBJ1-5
TGTGCCAGCAGTTTCCAGGGGAGTAATCAGCCCCAGCATTTT
CASSFQGSNQPQHF
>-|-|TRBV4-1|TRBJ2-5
TGCGCCAGCAGCCAAGAGGGCAGGGGCTCGCTTCTCGAGACCCAGTACTTC
CASSQEGRGSLLETQYF
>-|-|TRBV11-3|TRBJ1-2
TGTGCCAGCAGCTTAACGGGGGTCGGAGGAGCATCTGGCTACACCTTC
CASSLTGVGGASGYTF
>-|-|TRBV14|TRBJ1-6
TGTGCCAGCAGCCAAGATAGGTTCCAGGGGCGCTCCTATAATTCACCCCTCCACTTT
CASSQDRFQGRSYNSPLHF
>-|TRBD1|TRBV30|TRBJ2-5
TGTGCCTGGAGTAGGGACAGGGGGCCTTGGGAGACCCAGTACTTC
CAWSRDRGPWETQYF
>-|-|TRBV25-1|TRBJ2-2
TGTGCCAGCAGAGGCATGGGGGGAATTTCAGCCGGGGAGCTGTTTTTT
CASRGMGGISAGELFF
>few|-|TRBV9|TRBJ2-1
TGTGCCAGCAGCGTTAGCAATGAGCAGTTCTTC
CASSVSNEQFF
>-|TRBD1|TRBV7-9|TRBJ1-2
TGTGCCAGCAGCTTAGAGGACTTCCGGGACAGGGGGTATTACTATGGCTACACCTTC
CASSLEDFRDRGYYYGYTF
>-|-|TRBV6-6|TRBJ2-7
TGTGCCAGCAGCTCCACCGGGGACAACGAGCAGTACTTC
CASSSTGDNEQYF
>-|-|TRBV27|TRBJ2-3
TGTGCCAGCAGCCGTCGACTCCCCGTCACAGATACGCAGTATTTT
CASSRRLPVTDTQYF